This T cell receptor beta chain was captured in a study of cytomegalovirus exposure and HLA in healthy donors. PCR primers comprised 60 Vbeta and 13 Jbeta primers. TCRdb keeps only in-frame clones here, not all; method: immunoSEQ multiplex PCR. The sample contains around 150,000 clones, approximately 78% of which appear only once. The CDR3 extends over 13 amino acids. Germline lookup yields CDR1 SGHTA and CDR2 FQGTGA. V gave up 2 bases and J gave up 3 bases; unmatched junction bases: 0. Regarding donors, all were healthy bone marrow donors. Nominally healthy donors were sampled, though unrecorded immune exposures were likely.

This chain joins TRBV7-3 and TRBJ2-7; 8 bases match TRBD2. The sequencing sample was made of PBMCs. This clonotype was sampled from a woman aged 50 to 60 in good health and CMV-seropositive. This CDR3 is CASSLAGGYEQYF. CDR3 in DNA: TGTGCCAGCAGCTTAGCGGGGGGCTACGAGCAGTACTTC.